The sequence of this T cell receptor (beta chain) was determined in a study of shared clonotypes between healthy human individuals (dated by TCRdb to 2019 to 2021). In terms of the full investigation: The cohort comprised a couple of women and a few men aged 18 to 49 years. For each donor, three plates each were used for CD4 naive and CD4 memory, two plates were used for CD8 naive, and one plate was used for CD8 memory. To estimate repertoire size and how much clonotypes are shared between individuals, the study performed deep sequencing of blood TCR repertoires from roughly five healthy adults. To increase sequencing depth and limit assay-specific biases, TCR repertoire library preparation and sequencing were carried out by different laboratories using diverse techniques. Leukapheresis yielded between about 0.94 and 9 billion PBMCs per donor. The investigation overall reported the following: The genetic and exposure-history diversity represented was limited by the small number of donors. Sampling was limited to blood, and TCR repertoires in tissue likely differ from TCR repertoires in blood. Sharing across several donors was observed for around 4.8% of naive CD4, 3% to 3.5% of naive CD8, around 2.5% of memory CD4, and about 0.39% of memory CD8 clonotypes. Clonotypes shared by all four sorted-subset donors showed higher generation probabilities than non-shared clonotypes. Incomplete sequencing was indicated by rarefaction of sorted-subset datasets, despite the large sequencing depth. Pairwise subsampling led to the expectation that sequencing depth would affect the degree of clonotype sharing among donors. Naive subsets generally had larger estimated clonotype richness than memory subsets.

A remark on this clone: Its binding antigen is unknown. No much larger clonotype is one base removed from it; base qualities were not supplied.

Using the deep immunoSEQ assay, multiplex PCR amplified TCR CDR3 regions from genomic DNA. For each cell subset, the extracted genomic DNA was distributed evenly across all wells of several immunoSEQ 96-well plates, and each plate served as one replicate. Each replicate PCR for sorted subsets received approximately 200 ng genomic DNA, equal to about 29,000 T cell genomes. Purified libraries were measured with a Qubit 3.0 fluorometer, size-checked on a Bioanalyzer 2100, and measured again with the KAPA Library Quantification kit. Every immunoSEQ 96-well plate was sequenced on a dedicated single-read 150-cycle Illumina NextSeq 550 flow cell. In the authors' own workflow: The immunoSEQ output contained only junctional sequences without quality scores, so filtering could not match that applied to full-length reads. Sequences were annotated with PyIR, a Python wrapper for IgBLAST v1.9, and V/J genes and CDR3 were assigned using IMGT germline references. Reads were filtered out if the reads had weak V/J assignments (E-value above 1e-6), no CDR3, stop codons, out-of-frame junctions, or ambiguous translated residues. V3J clonotypes were defined as sequences sharing the same inferred V gene, J gene, and CDR3 amino acid sequence. The percentage overlap between two repertoires was calculated by dividing the number of shared unique clonotypes by the size of the smaller repertoire. Three approaches were used to assess repertoire richness: RTK rarefaction, the Chao1 estimator, and Recon v2.1 estimates of unobserved clonotypes. Generation probabilities were computed with OLGA for all TCRbeta clonotypes obtained by the gDNA method from several donors. Here the immuneACCESS table is served through TCRdb, limited to in-frame sequences with V and J called. Missing clones are a known gap in these copies; in checked studies unresolved V genes cover under half, and the rest lacks a known reason. That table furnishes V, J and clone size, whereas the DNA furnished D and trimming. Recorded for this sample are under 1 million clones; around 96% of them occurred a single time. The ten largest clones take up roughly 0.23% of the sample.

The V and J ends are trimmed by 3 bases and 7 bases, leaving 9 bases between them. Its CDR3 holds 13 amino acids, cysteine through phenylalanine. Kept here is only the CDR3 DNA, which spans 39 bases and is read in frame from base 1. The CDR1 and CDR2 encoded by the germline V gene are WSHSY and SAAADI. CD8 naive samples were CD45RO-negative cells positively selected for CCR7, giving a CD45RA+CCR7+ population that excluded TemRA cells. The donors were healthy, HIV-negative adults who had no recently reported acute infections or vaccinations. All donors were Caucasian adults living in Nashville, Tennessee, USA. Blood was obtained by leukapheresis, after which PBMCs were separated by Ficoll-Histopaque density gradient centrifugation and cryopreserved in liquid nitrogen vapor phase. Analytical flow cytometry was used to check the purity and quantity of each magnetically sorted T cell population. From each sorted fraction, genomic DNA was isolated and quantified by UV absorbance on a Nanodrop 2000c.

Sequencing was done on a sample of naive CD8+ T cells sorted from blood. Reading the label with the study, this specimen's cell subset or site is: CD45RA+CCR7+. Recombination joined TRBV10-2 with TRBJ2-2, with the D call perhaps TRBD1 or TRBD2, each one matching 5 bases. This clonotype was obtained from a man younger than 40 in good health. The DNA reads TGCGCCAGCAGTGATGGGACCGGCGGGGAGCTGTTTTTT. It codes for CASSDGTGGELFF.